This TCR beta chain originates from a study of PD-1 blockade in classical Hodgkin lymphoma. Points from the study as a whole: Exclusion covered patients beginning nivolumab under 1 year post-ASCT. What drove the repertoire differences, possibly disease activity or prior therapy, has not been defined.

This clone appeared once. No antigen is known for it. The method was immunoSEQ multiplex PCR; TCRdb's version includes in-frame clones alone and lacks a portion of them. The sample consists of 10,000 to 15,000 clones, more than 85% of them appearing once. All patients relapsed after autologous stem cell transplantation, and brentuximab vedotin exposure varied. Each best response was a complete response, a partial response or progressive disease. The TCR originated in a human donor with classical Hodgkin lymphoma. The source was peripheral blood mononuclear cells (PBMCs), collected at baseline.

The CDR3 DNA sequence: TGTGCCATCGGACTAGCGGGGCAGGGGGAGACCCAGTACTTC. Translated, it gives CAIGLAGQGETQYF. The V call is TRBV6-5, the J call TRBJ2-5, with 12 bases matching TRBD2. This CDR3 comprises 14 residues. V was clipped by 10 bases and J by 5 bases; unmatched bases: 8. CDR1 and CDR2 (germline): MNHEY, SVGAGI.